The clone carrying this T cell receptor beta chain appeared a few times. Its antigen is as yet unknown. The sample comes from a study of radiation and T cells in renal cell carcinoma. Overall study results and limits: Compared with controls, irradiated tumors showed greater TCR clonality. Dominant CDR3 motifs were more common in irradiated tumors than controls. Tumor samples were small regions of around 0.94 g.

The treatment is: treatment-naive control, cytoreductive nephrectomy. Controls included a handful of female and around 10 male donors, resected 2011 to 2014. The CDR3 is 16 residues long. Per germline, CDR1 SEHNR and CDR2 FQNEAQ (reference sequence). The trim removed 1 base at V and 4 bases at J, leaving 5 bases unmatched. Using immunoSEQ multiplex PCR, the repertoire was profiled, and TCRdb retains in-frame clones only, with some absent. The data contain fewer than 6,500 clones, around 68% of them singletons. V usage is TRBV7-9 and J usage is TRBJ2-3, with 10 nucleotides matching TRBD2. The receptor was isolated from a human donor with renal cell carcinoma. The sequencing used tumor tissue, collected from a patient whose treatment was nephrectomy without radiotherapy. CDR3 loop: CASSLVRTSGADTQYF. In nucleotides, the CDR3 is TGTGCCAGCAGCTTAGTCAGGACTAGCGGTGCAGATACGCAGTATTTT.